One T cell receptor beta chain is described in this entry. Its target antigen remains unknown. One end of the junction is discordant with germline, which a read error may explain. Using a mixed TRB-A/B primer pool, multiplex touch-down PCR amplified rearranged TRB sequences covering the V, D and J segments. Illumina adapters and sample indices were attached to the amplicons through two consecutive PCR reactions run with Phusion HS II polymerase. Amplicons were gel-purified with the NucleoSpin Gel and PCR Clean-up kit, then checked with Qubit and an Agilent 2100 Bioanalyzer. The libraries were sequenced on an Illumina MiSeq with 600-cycle, single-indexed, paired-end runs. In the source study's methods: MiXCR versions 2.12 and 3.0.5 were used to process the TRB sequences. Each unique CDR3 nucleotide sequence was counted as one clone, and only productive sequences with at least two reads were retained. Repertoire metrics included Shannon diversity, evenness, clonality (one minus evenness), and alpha-parameterized diversity profiles from alpha 0 to 5. Generation probabilities of clones in paired pre- and post-chemotherapy samples were computed with the IGoR algorithm. In TCRdb, the public reads were trimmed at Q25 with fastp and aligned with MiXCR, with productive beta chains retained. Here each entry gathers all rows of one CDR3 protein and keeps the most common genes and DNA. The authors' filters were not applied to this entry. For this sample the table gives 5,300 or so distinct CDR3 sequences, of which 44% were detected only once. The ten largest clones take up more than 6% of the sample.

The data were obtained in a study of T cell repertoires in aging, cancer and after chemotherapy (dated by TCRdb to about 2019). Background on the whole study: The donors fell into six age groups ranging from 30 or younger to 70 or older, and each group had at least three individuals. In total, the full dataset held millions of TCR reads. In the hematological group, the paired samples taken before and after chemotherapy came from chronic lymphocytic leukemia patients given fludarabine- or bendamustine-based regimens. The cohort comprised 200 to 250 cancer patients, roughly 94 with hematological and around 120 with solid cancers, plus 95 healthy donors as a reference group. To examine immunoaging and T cell reconstitution after chemotherapy, the study profiled TCR beta repertoires in peripheral blood from healthy donors and cancer patients.

The investigation overall reported the following: According to the authors, the repertoire data do not allow conclusions to be drawn about immunological memory after chemotherapy. Compared with age-matched healthy donors, untreated patients with either hematological or solid cancers had significantly lower TCR diversity in the blood along with higher clonality. Hematological cancer patients had lymphoid organ infiltration, which may itself impair thymic emigration or peripheral T cell expansion. Median generation probability increased over the chemotherapy interval in both cancer cohorts, suggesting repertoire reconstitution through rebound thymic output. In healthy donors, the decline in TCR diversity with age was mainly explained by loss of richness, whereas in cancer patients loss of evenness was also found to contribute.

From the cysteine through the phenylalanine, the CDR3 covers 14 amino acids. Only the CDR3 region is kept as DNA, spanning 42 bases read in frame from base 1. The CDR1 and CDR2 encoded by the germline V gene (reference sequence) are GTSNPN and SVGIG. Genomic DNA extracted from peripheral blood, rather than sorted cells or RNA, was used as the source for amplification of TCR beta rearrangements. The sample consisted of blood. The chain uses TRBV30 and TRBJ1-5; D gene: possibly TRBD1, on 6 matching bases. This receptor was identified in a human donor with a blood cancer. The CDR3 protein is CDWSRAGASQPQHF. The sequenced DNA: TGTGACTGGAGCCGAGCGGGGGCGAGTCAGCCCCAGCATTTT. The variable domain in full, with residues beyond the CDR3 obtained from the reference TRBV30 and TRBJ1-5 genes, is SQTIHQWPATLVQPVGSPLSLECTVEGTSNPNLYWYRQAAGRGLQLLFYSVGIGQISSEVPQNLSASRPQDRQFILSSKKLLLSDSGFYLCDWSRAGASQPQHFGDGTRLSIL.